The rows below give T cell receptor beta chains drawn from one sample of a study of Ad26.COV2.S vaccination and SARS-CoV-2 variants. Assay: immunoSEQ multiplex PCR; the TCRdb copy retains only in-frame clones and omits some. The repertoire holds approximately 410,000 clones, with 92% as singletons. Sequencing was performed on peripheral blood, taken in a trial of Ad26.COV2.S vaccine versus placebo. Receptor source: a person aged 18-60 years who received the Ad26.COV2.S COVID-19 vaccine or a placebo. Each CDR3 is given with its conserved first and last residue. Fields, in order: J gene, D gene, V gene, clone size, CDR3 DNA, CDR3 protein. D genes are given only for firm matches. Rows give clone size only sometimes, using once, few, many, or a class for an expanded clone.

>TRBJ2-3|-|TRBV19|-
TGTGCCAGTAGTCCCGCAGGCGATACGCAGTATTTT
CASSPAGDTQYF
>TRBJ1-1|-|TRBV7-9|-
TGTGCCAGCAGCTCGGACGGTTTTATGACAGCTTTCTTT
CASSSDGFMTAFF
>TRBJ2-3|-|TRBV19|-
TGTGCCAGTAGTCCCTCTTTGAGGGATACGCAGTATTTT
CASSPSLRDTQYF
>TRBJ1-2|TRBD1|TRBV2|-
TGTGCCAGCAGTGAAACAGGGGGGGCCCCCTATGGCTACACCTTC
CASSETGGAPYGYTF
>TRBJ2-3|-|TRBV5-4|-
TGTGCCAGCCCGGGCACGGCGGGGGCCCCCACTAGCACAGATACGCAGTATTTT
CASPGTAGAPTSTDTQYF
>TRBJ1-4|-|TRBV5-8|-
TGTGCCAGCAGCTACAGGACAGCAACAACTAATGAAAAACTGTTTTTT
CASSYRTATTNEKLFF
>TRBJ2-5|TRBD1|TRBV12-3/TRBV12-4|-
TGTGCCAGCACCGACAGGGTTGAGACCCAGTACTTC
CASTDRVETQYF
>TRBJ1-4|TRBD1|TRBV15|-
TGTGCCACCAGCAGCCGGGACAGTCCGAATGAAAAACTGTTTTTT
CATSSRDSPNEKLFF
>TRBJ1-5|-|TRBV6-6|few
TGTGCCAGCCAAGACCCAGGGGATCAGCCCCAGCATTTT
CASQDPGDQPQHF
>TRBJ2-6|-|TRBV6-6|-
TGTGCCAGCAGTTACTTTGTGCCGGGAGGGGCCAACGTCCTGACTTTC
CASSYFVPGGANVLTF
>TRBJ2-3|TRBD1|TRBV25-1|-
TGTGCCAGCAGTGACACGACAGGGGACCTCGCGGATACGCAGTATTTT
CASSDTTGDLADTQYF
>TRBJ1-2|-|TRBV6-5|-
TGTGCCAGCAGCGCCAGTGTGAACTATGGCTACACCTTC
CASSASVNYGYTF
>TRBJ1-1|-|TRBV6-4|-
TGTGCCAGCAGTGCATTCAGGGACACTGAAGCTTTCTTT
CASSAFRDTEAFF
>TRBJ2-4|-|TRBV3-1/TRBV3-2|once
TGTGCCAGCAGCCTAGCAATGGGGCAGGGCGGAAACATTCAGTACTTC
CASSLAMGQGGNIQYF
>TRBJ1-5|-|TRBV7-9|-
TGTGCCAGCAGCTTAGATGAGGGGGTTCTTCAGCCCCAGCATTTT
CASSLDEGVLQPQHF
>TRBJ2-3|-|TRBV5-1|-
TGCGCCAGCCGCCCCTCGGCAGGTCGACCCACAGATACGCAGTATTTT
CASRPSAGRPTDTQYF
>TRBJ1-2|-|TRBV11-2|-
TGTGCCAGCAGCTCTGGGGGCGGCTGGTATGGCTACACCTTC
CASSSGGGWYGYTF
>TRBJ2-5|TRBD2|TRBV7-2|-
TGTGCCAGCAGCTTCTCCAGCGGGGGAGAGACCCAGTACTTC
CASSFSSGGETQYF
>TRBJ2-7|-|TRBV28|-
TGTGCCAGCCGCAGGAAGGAGGACTACGAGCAGTACTTC
CASRRKEDYEQYF
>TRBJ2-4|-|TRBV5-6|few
TGTGCCAGCAGCGCAGCCAAAAACATTCAGTACTTC
CASSAAKNIQYF
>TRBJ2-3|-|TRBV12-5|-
TGTGCTAGTGGCCCCAGTCTACCCGGAGATACGCAGTATTTT
CASGPSLPGDTQYF
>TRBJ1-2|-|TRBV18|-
TGTGCCAGCTCACCATCCAGCTTACAGGGACGCTATGGCTACACCTTC
CASSPSSLQGRYGYTF
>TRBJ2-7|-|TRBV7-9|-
TGTGCCAGCAGCTTAGCCCCGGACGGACACTACGAGCAGTACTTC
CASSLAPDGHYEQYF
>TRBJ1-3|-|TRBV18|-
TGTGCCAGCTCACCATGGACAGCTAGCTCTGGAAACACCATATATTTT
CASSPWTASSGNTIYF
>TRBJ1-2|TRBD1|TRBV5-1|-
TGCGCCAGCAGCCGGACAGGGTTTGGCTACACCTTC
CASSRTGFGYTF
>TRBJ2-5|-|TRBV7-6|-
TGTGCCAGCAGCTTAGCGCCAGGGGTGCTAGAGACCCAGTACTTC
CASSLAPGVLETQYF
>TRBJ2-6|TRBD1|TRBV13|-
TGTGCCAGCAGCTTATTAGGGACAGGGGTCTCTGGGGCCAACGTCCTGACTTTC
CASSLLGTGVSGANVLTF
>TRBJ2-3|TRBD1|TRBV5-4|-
TGTGCCAGCAGGACAGGGGGCGCACCCGATACGCAGTATTTT
CASRTGGAPDTQYF
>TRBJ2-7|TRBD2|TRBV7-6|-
TGTGCCGCGGGGGTCGGGTCCGAGCAGTACTTC
CAAGVGSEQYF
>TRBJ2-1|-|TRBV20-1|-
TGCAGTGCTAGTCCAATAGCGGTGAGCTCCTACAATGAGCAGTTCTTC
CSASPIAVSSYNEQFF
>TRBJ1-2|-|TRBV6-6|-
TGTGCCAGCAGTTATACAGCAGACTATGGCTACACCTTC
CASSYTADYGYTF
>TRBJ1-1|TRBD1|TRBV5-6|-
TGTGCCAGCAGCCCCGGGACAGGGATGAACACTGAAGCTTTCTTT
CASSPGTGMNTEAFF
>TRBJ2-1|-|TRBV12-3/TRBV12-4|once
TGTGCCAGCAGTCAACGTCATGGGGGAGAGCAGTTCTTC
CASSQRHGGEQFF
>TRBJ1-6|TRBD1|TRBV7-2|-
TGTGCCAGCAGCTTAGACAGGGGAGGGAATTCACCCCTCCACTTT
CASSLDRGGNSPLHF
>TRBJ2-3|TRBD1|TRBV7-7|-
TGTGCCAGCAGCGAGACAGGGGGAACAGATACGCAGTATTTT
CASSETGGTDTQYF
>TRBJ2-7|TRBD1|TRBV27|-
TGTGCCAGCAGTTCGGGACAGAACTACGAGCAGTACTTC
CASSSGQNYEQYF
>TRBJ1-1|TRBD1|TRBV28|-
TGTGCCAGCAGTTTATTGCAGGGGGTAACTGAAGCTTTCTTT
CASSLLQGVTEAFF
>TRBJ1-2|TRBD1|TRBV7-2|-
TGTGCCAGCAGCTTAGGAGCTGGAGGGACCGGGACAGGGTACTATGGCTACACCTTC
CASSLGAGGTGTGYYGYTF
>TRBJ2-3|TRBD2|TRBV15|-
TGTGCCACCGGCGGGGGTCCCTGGGCGCAGTATTTT
CATGGGPWAQYF
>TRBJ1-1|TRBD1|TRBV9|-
TGTGCCAGCAGCGGAGCCGCCCAGTACAGGGGGATGAACACTGAAGCTTTCTTT
CASSGAAQYRGMNTEAFF
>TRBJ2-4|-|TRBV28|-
TGTGCCAGCAGTCTAGGACGGGAAAACATTCAGTACTTC
CASSLGRENIQYF
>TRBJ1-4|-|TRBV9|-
TGTGCCAGCAGCGTAGTGGGGGGGTTCAAGGAAAAACTGTTTTTT
CASSVVGGFKEKLFF
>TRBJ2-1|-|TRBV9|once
TGTGCCAGCGGAGGGGGGACGGTCTACAATGAGCAGTTCTTC
CASGGGTVYNEQFF
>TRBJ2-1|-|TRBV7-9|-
TGTGCCAGCAGCTCCGGGGGTCTTGGGAATGAGCAGTTCTTC
CASSSGGLGNEQFF
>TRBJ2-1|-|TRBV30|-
TGTGCCTGGTCGGACAGCAATGAGCAGTTCTTC
CAWSDSNEQFF